Below are 14 T cell receptor beta chains sequenced from a single sample in a study of identical twins. TCRdb itself ran the 5' RACE reads through MiXCR, one entry per CDR3 protein. The data contain 500,000 to 700,000 distinct CDR3 sequences, around 7.5% of them singletons. A further study also used this sample, focusing on yellow fever vaccine responses in identical twins.

Input material: PBMCs. The receptors stem from a woman in her late teens or twenties in good health.

This clonotype was seen only a few times. The rearrangement links TRBV15 to TRBJ2-7, with D perhaps matching TRBD1 (6 bases). Germline V gene data show CDR1 as LNHNV and CDR2 as YYDKDF (reference sequence). Trimming cost V 5 bases and J 2 bases, with 10 bases left between them. CDR3 length: 13 residues. The CDR3 nucleotides read TGTGCCACCAGCGCTGGACAGACCTACGAGCAGTACTTC. Protein sequence: CATSAGQTYEQYF.

This clonotype was observed a few times. The V gene is TRBV4-2, the J gene TRBJ1-6, with 9 bases aligning to TRBD1. Germline lookup yields CDR1 LGHNA and CDR2 YNFKEQ. Trimming cost V 0 bases and J 7 bases; bases outside gene matches: 4. The CDR3 contains 16 residues. The CDR3 nucleotides read TGTGCCAGCAGCCAAGAAGGTGGACAGGGGAATTCACCCCTCCACTTT. It specifies CASSQEGGQGNSPLHF.

In this sample, this clonotype turned up a few times. V and J are TRBV4-1 and TRBJ2-7, with 8 bases aligning to TRBD1. The CDR3 is made up of 21 amino acids. The J segment lost 2 bases and the V segment lost 1 base, leaving 22 bases of the junction unmatched. Germline V gene data show CDR1 as MGHRA and CDR2 as YSYEKL. The CDR3 loop reads CASSQVIVPPGQDRVPYEQYF. The CDR3 DNA is TGCGCCAGCAGCCAAGTAATTGTGCCACCCGGGCAGGACAGGGTACCCTACGAGCAGTACTTC.

This clonotype was picked up many times. The rearrangement links TRBV7-6 to TRBJ2-1; D ambiguous. V was cut by 5 bases and J by 4 bases, with 9 bases left in between. CDR1 and CDR2 (germline): SGHVS, FNYEAQ. The CDR3 spans 13 residues. In nucleotides, the CDR3 is TGTGCCAGCAGCCCACTACGATACAATGAGCAGTTCTTC. It yields the protein CASSPLRYNEQFF.

This clonotype was detected many times. CDR3 DNA sequence: TGCGCCAGCAGCTTGAGGGGAGGGGGGGACTACAATGAGCAGTTCTTC. Encoded protein: CASSLRGGGDYNEQFF. The V and J genes are TRBV5-1 and TRBJ2-1, with D perhaps TRBD2 (7 bases). Trimming left V 1 base short and J 3 bases short, with 14 bases between. The CDR3 has 16 amino acids. Germline CDR1 and CDR2: SGHRS and YFSETQ.

This clonotype showed up just a few times. The V gene is TRBV6-2 or TRBV6-3, the J gene TRBJ1-1; no firm D call. V was clipped by 0 bases and J by 11 bases, with 22 bases between them. This CDR3 has 16 amino acids. Looked up from germline, CDR1 is MNHEY and CDR2 is SVGEGT. The CDR3 sequence is CASSYSMADLIPWAFF. The CDR3 region has the DNA TGTGCCAGCAGTTACTCGATGGCAGACTTAATTCCGTGGGCTTTCTTT.

The chain employs TRBV24-1 and TRBJ2-5; D perhaps matches TRBD2 (5 bases). This CDR3 comprises 11 residues. The germline V and J ends were trimmed by 12 bases and 6 bases, with 13 bases remaining between them. Germline V lookup: CDR1 KGHDR, CDR2 SFDVKD. CDR3 sequence reads: CASAAGKTQYF. As DNA, the CDR3 is TGTGCCTCGGCAGCCGGGAAGACCCAGTACTTC.

This clonotype was observed many times. The chain is built from TRBV4-2 and TRBJ2-1, with no clear D. Germline assignment: CDR1 LGHNA and CDR2 YNFKEQ. The CDR3 has 15 amino acids. The V and J ends lost 0 bases and 0 bases respectively, with 6 bases between them. As DNA, the CDR3 is TGTGCCAGCAGCCAAGAGGCACTCTCCTACAATGAGCAGTTCTTC. The encoded protein is CASSQEALSYNEQFF.

This clonotype came up a few times. The chain employs TRBV20-1 and TRBJ2-4; D remains unclear. V gave up 6 bases and J gave up 0 bases, with 12 bases separating them. The length of the CDR3 is 14 residues. Per germline, CDR1 DFQATT and CDR2 SNEGSKA (reference sequence). In DNA, the CDR3 is TGCAGTGCCGGCTTACTTGGAGCCAAAAACATTCAGTACTTC. This codes for CSAGLLGAKNIQYF.

This clonotype showed up many times. The chain has TRBV28 and TRBJ2-7, with 11 bases fitting TRBD2. Germline CDR1 MDHEN, CDR2 SYDVKM. The ends lost 8 bases at V and 2 bases at J; junction bases unmatched: 8. This CDR3 spans 15 amino acids. CDR3 sequence reads: CASFQTSGAPYEQYF. DNA for the CDR3: TGTGCCAGCTTCCAGACTAGCGGGGCCCCCTACGAGCAGTACTTC.

The V and J genes are TRBV12-3 or TRBV12-4 and TRBJ1-5, with D possibly being TRBD1 (5 bases). The CDR3 consists of 14 residues. V was shortened by 3 bases and J by 9 bases, with 15 bases between the two germline ends. The CDR3 DNA reads as TGTGCCAGCAGTTTCGGGGAGGGGTTATCGCCCCAGCATTTT. Translation: CASSFGEGLSPQHF.

The gene calls are TRBV6-1 and TRBJ1-1, with TRBD1 matching over 12 bases. This CDR3 spans 16 amino acids. Germline CDR1 and CDR2: MNHNS and SASEGT. V trimming: 6 bases; J trimming: 0 bases; junction bases outside the gene matches: 5. CDR3 in amino acids: CASRPGQGALNTEAFF. CDR3 DNA: TGTGCCAGCAGACCGGGACAGGGGGCCCTGAACACTGAAGCTTTCTTT.

The chain couples TRBV18 to TRBJ2-1; 7 bases line up with TRBD1. Germline values: CDR1 KGHSH, CDR2 LQKENI. J was trimmed by 8 bases and V by 3 bases; bases with no gene match: 7. This CDR3 comprises 14 residues. The DNA for the CDR3 is TGTGCCAGCTCACCCTACGGACAGGCAGATGAGCAGTTCTTC. Amino acids: CASSPYGQADEQFF.

V and J are TRBV5-1 and TRBJ2-7, with 9 positions matching TRBD2. Trimming cost V 0 bases and J 5 bases; bases outside gene matches: 3. The CDR3 is made up of 14 amino acids. Germline assignment: CDR1 SGHRS and CDR2 YFSETQ. This chain's CDR3 is CASSLASSGNEQYF. In DNA form, the CDR3 reads TGCGCCAGCAGCTTGGCGTCTAGCGGGAACGAGCAGTACTTC.